A single sample is the source of the 8 T cell receptor beta chains below, sequenced in a study of shared clonotypes between healthy human individuals. Method: immunoSEQ multiplex PCR; TCRdb's copy keeps in-frame clones and lacks some. The repertoire includes roughly 530,000 clones, roughly 95% of them detected once, and about 0.064% sits in the top ten. Sequencing input: naive CD4+ T cells sorted from blood. Subset denoted: CD45RA+ positively selected. The receptors here all came from a woman aged 30 to 39 in good health.

The chain links TRBV4-1 to TRBJ2-2, with 14 bases fitting TRBD2. The CDR3 runs 18 residues. V dropped 3 bases and J dropped 0; count of bases not matched to a gene: 3. Germline CDR1 reads MGHRA; CDR2 reads YSYEKL. The CDR3, as DNA: TGCGCCAGCAGCCACCTGGGACTAGCGGGAGCGAACACCGGGGAGCTGTTTTTT. This encodes CASSHLGLAGANTGELFF.

The chain uses TRBV2 and TRBJ2-1; 8 bases agree with TRBD2. The CDR3 consists of 16 residues. V gave up 5 bases and J gave up 7 bases; unmatched junction bases: 13. Germline CDR1 reads SNHLY; CDR2 reads FYNNEI. The CDR3 DNA follows: TGTGCCAGCAGTATCACGGGACTAGTACTTCGAAATGAGCAGTTCTTC. Translated: CASSITGLVLRNEQFF.

The V call is TRBV30, the J call TRBJ2-7; the D call may be TRBD1 or TRBD2 (5 bases each). The CDR3 is 13 residues long. The germline V and J ends were trimmed by 3 bases and 3 bases, with 12 bases remaining between them. Germline-derived CDR1 and CDR2 are GTSNPN and SVGIG (reference sequence). This CDR3 reads CAWRHAGGYEQYF. The DNA of the CDR3 is TGTGCCTGGAGGCACGCTGGGGGCTACGAGCAGTACTTC. Full variable domain (rest looked up from reference TRBV30 and TRBJ2-7): SQTIHQWPATLVQPVGSPLSLECTVEGTSNPNLYWYRQAAGRGLQLLFYSVGIGQISSEVPQNLSASRPQDRQFILSSKKLLLSDSGFYLCAWRHAGGYEQYFGPGTRLTVT.

The gene calls are TRBV28 and TRBJ2-7, with 7 bases that match TRBD2. V trimming: 6 bases; J trimming: 2 bases; junction bases outside the gene matches: 10. Per the germline V gene, CDR1 is MDHEN and CDR2 is SYDVKM. CDR3 length equals 15 residues. The CDR3 spells CASSSPREAPYEQYF. The CDR3 DNA follows: TGTGCCAGCAGCTCCCCTCGGGAGGCCCCCTACGAGCAGTACTTC.

The sample holds one count of this clone. The rearrangement links TRBV27 to TRBJ2-3; 7 positions match TRBD2. The germline gives CDR1 MNHEY, CDR2 SMNVEV (reference sequence). The CDR3 is 15 amino acids. Germline trimming cut 6 bases from V and 6 bases from J; bases unmatched to any gene: 12. The CDR3 here is CASSIRGRAPDTQYF. CDR3 DNA: TGTGCCAGCAGCATCAGAGGGAGGGCCCCGGATACGCAGTATTTT.

The V gene is TRBV4-2, the J gene TRBJ2-2, with 7 positions matching TRBD2. The CDR3 contains 17 residues. The V gene's germline CDR1 is LGHNA and CDR2 YNFKEQ. After removal of 0 bases from V and 5 bases from J, the junction contained 9 bases not matched to a gene. The CDR3 is CASSQDSQRRGTGELFF. In DNA form, the CDR3 reads TGTGCCAGCAGCCAAGATAGCCAGCGGCGGGGGACCGGGGAGCTGTTTTTT.

The chain couples TRBV5-1 to TRBJ2-7; either TRBD1 or TRBD2 may supply D (5 bases each). CDR3 length: 15 residues. The germline V and J ends were trimmed by 2 bases and 0 bases, with 12 bases remaining between them. Germline V gene lookup returns CDR1 SGHRS and CDR2 YFSETQ. This CDR3 reads CASSFSGPHSYEQYF. CDR3 in DNA: TGCGCCAGCAGCTTTTCGGGACCACACTCCTACGAGCAGTACTTC.

The CDR3 region is CASSDLTGGYNEQFF. The CDR3, as DNA: TGTGCCAGCAGTGACCTGACAGGGGGGTACAATGAGCAGTTCTTC. The chain joins TRBV6-1 to TRBJ2-1, with 9 bases matching TRBD1. CDR3 size: 15 residues. Germline-derived CDR1 and CDR2 are MNHNS and SASEGT. J lost 4 bases, V lost 3 bases, and 4 bases had no gene match.